The 17 T cell receptor beta chains listed next were all sequenced from one sample in a study of cytomegalovirus exposure and HLA in healthy donors. Primers for the PCR totalled 60 Vbeta and 13 Jbeta. Assay: immunoSEQ multiplex PCR; the TCRdb copy retains only in-frame clones and omits some. The table has more than 65,000 clones, 76% seen once. The specimen sequenced was PBMCs. The source is a middle-aged man in good health and CMV-seronegative.

J is TRBJ1-2 and V is TRBV9; TRBD1 aligns across 7 bases. This CDR3 contains 17 residues. With V trimmed by 4 bases and J by 2 bases, 14 bases remained unmatched. Germline V lookup: CDR1 SGDLS, CDR2 YYNGEE. Here the CDR3 DNA reads TGTGCCAGCAGCTCACCGAGCACAGGGGCCCTGAACTATGGCTACACCTTC. Protein product: CASSSPSTGALNYGYTF. Supplemented by reference TRBV9 and TRBJ1-2, the full variable domain reads DSGVTQTPKHLITATGQRVTLRCSPRSGDLSVYWYQQSLDQGLQFLIQYYNGEERAKGNILERFSAQQFPDLHSELNLSSLELGDSALYFCASSSPSTGALNYGYTFGSGTRLTVV.

J is TRBJ2-5 and V is TRBV7-9, with D perhaps matching TRBD1 (6 bases). The J call may be faulty, since TRBJ2-7 better matches the DNA end. Germline V gene lookup returns CDR1 SEHNR and CDR2 FQNEAQ (reference sequence). CDR3 length: 14 residues. This chain's CDR3 is CASSLVNRAYEQYF. For the CDR3, the DNA is TGTGCCAGCAGCTTAGTAAACAGGGCCTACGAGCAGTACTTC.

CDR3 protein: CASSYSSGKSSEQYF. The CDR3 bases are TGTGCCAGCAGTTACTCTTCAGGTAAATCGTCCGAGCAGTACTTC. The V call is TRBV6-7, the J call TRBJ2-7, with no clear D. TRBV6-7 is an ORF; its function is uncertain. This CDR3 region has 15 residues. Trimming took off 0 bases at V and 6 bases at J, with 15 bases between the two ends.

V and J are TRBV5-1 and TRBJ2-1; D remains unclear. CDR1 is SGHRS, CDR2 YFSETQ, per germline. This CDR3 is 13 amino acids long. The V gene lost 0 bases and the J gene lost 11 bases, with 12 bases spanning the gap. The CDR3 loop is CASSLAPNSKQFF. Here the CDR3 DNA reads TGCGCCAGCAGCTTGGCCCCGAACTCCAAGCAGTTCTTC.

The chain carries TRBV7-9 and TRBJ2-1; D is unclear. V was clipped by 3 bases and J by 8 bases, with 5 bases between them. This CDR3 region has 11 residues. CDR1 and CDR2 from the germline V gene are SEHNR and FQNEAQ (reference sequence). Here the CDR3 reads CASSLSDEQFF. The CDR3 nucleotides read TGTGCCAGCAGCTTGTCGGATGAGCAGTTCTTC. Drawing the rest from reference TRBV7-9 and TRBJ2-1, the complete variable domain is DTGVSQNPRHKITKRGQNVTFRCDPISEHNRLYWYRQTLGQGPEFLTYFQNEAQLEKSRLLSDRFSAERPKGSFSTLEIQRTEQGDSAMYLCASSLSDEQFFGPGTRLTVL.

Only one count was recorded for this clone. This rearrangement joins TRBV7-6 to TRBJ2-7; TRBD2 matches 13 bases. Germline V gene lookup returns CDR1 SGHVS and CDR2 FNYEAQ. This CDR3 contains 17 residues. V lost 4 bases, J lost 0 bases, and 6 bases stayed unmatched. CDR3 in amino acids: CASSSGLAGPSSYEQYF. CDR3 DNA sequence: TGTGCCAGCAGCTCGGGACTAGCGGGACCTAGCTCCTACGAGCAGTACTTC. The full variable domain, in which reference TRBV7-6 and TRBJ2-7 provide the parts outside the CDR3, is GAGVSQSPRYKVTKRGQDVALRCDPISGHVSLYWYRQALGQGPEFLTYFNYEAQQDKSGLPNDRFSAERPEGSISTLTIQRTEQRDSAMYRCASSSGLAGPSSYEQYFGPGTRLTVT.

J is TRBJ2-7 and V is TRBV28; D possibly corresponds to TRBD1 (5 bases). Trimming left V 7 bases short and J 2 bases short, with 12 bases between. The CDR3 runs to 13 residues. Germline V gene sequence: CDR1 MDHEN, CDR2 SYDVKM. The CDR3 loop reads CASIRAGTYEQYF. In DNA form, the CDR3 reads TGTGCCAGCATCCGGGCAGGGACCTACGAGCAGTACTTC.

This clone was recorded once. This sequence joins TRBV30 and TRBJ1-4; TRBD1 is a possible D gene (5 bases). The germline V and J ends were trimmed by 3 bases and 5 bases, with 13 bases remaining between them. The CDR3 extends over 14 amino acids. Germline-derived CDR1 and CDR2 are GTSNPN and SVGIG (reference sequence). CDR3 nucleotide sequence: TGTGCCTGGAGAATTATGGGGGGGAATGAAAAACTGTTTTTT. Translated, it gives CAWRIMGGNEKLFF.

The V gene is TRBV5-4, the J gene TRBJ2-7; D is possibly TRBD2 (6 bases). Germline V gives CDR1 SGHNT, CDR2 YYREEE (reference sequence). V was cut by 4 bases and J by 3 bases, with 11 bases left in between. The CDR3 is 13 residues long. The CDR3 protein is CASSMGLVYEQYF. In DNA, the CDR3 is TGTGCCAGCAGCATGGGACTGGTCTACGAGCAGTACTTC.

The CDR3 sequence is CASSLLGYPAGYEQFF. The DNA for the CDR3 is TGTGCCAGCAGTCTTCTCGGGTACCCGGCGGGTTATGAGCAGTTCTTC. This rearrangement joins TRBV27 to TRBJ2-1, with D perhaps matching TRBD2 (5 bases). Between the trimmed V and J ends, which lost 5 bases and 8 bases, there was a span of 22 bases. The V gene's germline CDR1 is MNHEY and CDR2 SMNVEV (reference sequence). The CDR3 runs 16 residues.

V is TRBV9 and J is TRBJ2-3; D perhaps matches TRBD2 (6 bases). This CDR3 comprises 18 residues. Trimming cost V 0 bases and J 0 bases, with 17 bases left between them. The V gene's germline CDR1 is SGDLS and CDR2 YYNGEE. This chain's CDR3 is CASSVDARDWTSTDTQYF. CDR3 sequence (DNA): TGTGCCAGCAGCGTAGACGCGAGGGACTGGACAAGCACAGATACGCAGTATTTT. Based on the CDR3 plus reference TRBV9 and TRBJ2-3, the full variable domain is DSGVTQTPKHLITATGQRVTLRCSPRSGDLSVYWYQQSLDQGLQFLIQYYNGEERAKGNILERFSAQQFPDLHSELNLSSLELGDSALYFCASSVDARDWTSTDTQYFGPGTRLTVL.

This clone has more than one count but fewer than ten. The gene calls are TRBV5-6 and TRBJ2-1, with TRBD2 matching 10 bases. The germline V gene encodes CDR1 SGHDT and CDR2 YYEEEE. The length of the CDR3 is 14 residues. V lost 8 bases and J lost 7; bases outside the gene matches: 9. CDR3: CASSAGGRRNEQFF. The CDR3 DNA reads as TGTGCCAGTTCAGCGGGGGGGCGGAGGAATGAGCAGTTCTTC. Looking up the rest from reference TRBV5-6 and TRBJ2-1 gives the full variable domain: DAGVTQSPTHLIKTRGQQVTLRCSPKSGHDTVSWYQQALGQGPQFIFQYYEEEERQRGNFPDRFSGHQFPNYSSELNVNALLLGDSALYLCASSAGGRRNEQFFGPGTRLTVL.

This sequence joins TRBV7-9 and TRBJ2-7, with 11 bases matching TRBD2. V lost 1 base, J lost 2 bases, and 13 bases stayed unmatched. Germline CDR1 reads SEHNR; CDR2 reads FQNEAQ (reference sequence). CDR3 size: 19 residues. The CDR3 nucleotides are TGTGCCAGCAGCTTAGGTCGGGCTAGCGGGGGGCAGACCCCCTACGAGCAGTACTTC. Translation: CASSLGRASGGQTPYEQYF.

V usage is TRBV5-4 and J usage is TRBJ2-7, with 8 bases lining up with TRBD2. CDR1 and CDR2 from the germline V gene are SGHNT and YYREEE (reference sequence). The CDR3 spans 15 residues. Trimming at V came to 0 bases and at J to 3 bases, leaving 5 bases not matched to a gene. CDR3 sequence reads: CASSLVAGGRYEQYF. CDR3 bases: TGTGCCAGCAGCTTGGTTGCGGGGGGACGCTACGAGCAGTACTTC.

In this sample, this clone turned up once. The chain is built from TRBV7-2 and TRBJ1-2, with 9 bases matching TRBD1. The V and J ends lost 2 bases and 6 bases, in that order; junction bases with no gene match: 4. The CDR3 sequence is 14 residues long. Germline CDR1 and CDR2: SGHTA and FQGNSA. As DNA, the CDR3 is TGTGCCAGCAGCTTAAACAGGGGGCCTCATGGCTACACCTTC. Encoded protein: CASSLNRGPHGYTF.

This clone was observed a few times. The chain has TRBV9 and TRBJ1-4; 11 bases align to TRBD1. This CDR3 has 15 residues. Germline CDR1 is SGDLS and CDR2 is YYNGEE. J was trimmed by 7 bases and V by 4 bases; bases with no gene match: 6. As DNA, the CDR3 is TGTGCCAGCAGCCCTAGTGGGACAGGGGGTGAAAAACTGTTTTTT. Amino acid sequence: CASSPSGTGGEKLFF. Variable domain in full (rest from reference TRBV9 and TRBJ1-4): DSGVTQTPKHLITATGQRVTLRCSPRSGDLSVYWYQQSLDQGLQFLIQYYNGEERAKGNILERFSAQQFPDLHSELNLSSLELGDSALYFCASSPSGTGGEKLFFGSGTQLSVL.

This clone was seen once. The CDR3 loop is CASSLGQGNYGYTF. CDR3 DNA sequence: TGTGCCAGCAGCTTGGGACAGGGTAATTATGGCTACACCTTC. The chain joins TRBV7-9 to TRBJ1-2; 9 positions agree with TRBD1. This CDR3 is built from 14 residues. Germline CDR1 and CDR2: SEHNR and FQNEAQ (reference sequence). The junction had 4 bases not matched to a gene; V was cut back by 3 bases and J by 5 bases.